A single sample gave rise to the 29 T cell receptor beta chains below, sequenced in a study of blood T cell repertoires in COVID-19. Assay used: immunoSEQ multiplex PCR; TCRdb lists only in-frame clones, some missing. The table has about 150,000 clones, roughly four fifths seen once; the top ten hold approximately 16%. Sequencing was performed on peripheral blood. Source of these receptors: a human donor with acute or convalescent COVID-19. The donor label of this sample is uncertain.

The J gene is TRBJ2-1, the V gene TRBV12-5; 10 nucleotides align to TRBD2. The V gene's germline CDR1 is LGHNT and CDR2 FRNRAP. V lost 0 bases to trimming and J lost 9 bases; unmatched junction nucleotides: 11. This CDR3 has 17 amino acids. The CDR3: CASGLVRISGGAFEQFF. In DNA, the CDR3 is TGTGCTAGTGGTTTGGTACGGATAAGCGGGGGGGCCTTTGAGCAGTTCTTC.

The CDR3 DNA follows: TGTGCCAGTAGTATGGGCAGGGGCGTTTATAGCAATCAGCCCCAGCATTTT. It translates to CASSMGRGVYSNQPQHF. The chain combines TRBV19 with TRBJ1-5; a possible D gene is TRBD1 (6 bases). The CDR3 is made up of 17 amino acids. Trimming removed 3 bases at V and 0 bases at J, with 15 bases between. The germline V gene encodes CDR1 LNHDA and CDR2 SQIVND (reference sequence).

The CDR3 DNA sequence: TGTGCCAGCAGCTCCAACAGGGCGGGGGCCGGGGAGCTGTTTTTT. Translating gives CASSSNRAGAGELFF. The chain has TRBV7-9 and TRBJ2-2, with D possibly being TRBD2 (7 bases). This CDR3 is 15 amino acids long. The V end was cut by 4 bases, the J end by 6 bases, with 15 bases between. CDR1 is SEHNR and CDR2 is FQNEAQ in the germline V gene (reference sequence).

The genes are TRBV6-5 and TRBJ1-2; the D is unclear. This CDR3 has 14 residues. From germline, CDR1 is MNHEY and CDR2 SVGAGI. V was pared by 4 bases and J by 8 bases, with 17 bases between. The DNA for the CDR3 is TGTGCCAGCAGTTCCTACTGGTCCCCGGAGGGCTACACCTTC. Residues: CASSSYWSPEGYTF.

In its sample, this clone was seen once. The CDR3 nucleotides read TGTGCCTGGAGTGTAAACATTCGTTATGGCTACACCTTC. This codes for CAWSVNIRYGYTF. The rearrangement joins TRBV30 to TRBJ1-2; no firm D call. CDR3 length: 13 residues. V dropped 0 bases and J dropped 5 bases, with 10 bases sitting between them. CDR1 and CDR2 from the germline V gene are GTSNPN and SVGIG (reference sequence).

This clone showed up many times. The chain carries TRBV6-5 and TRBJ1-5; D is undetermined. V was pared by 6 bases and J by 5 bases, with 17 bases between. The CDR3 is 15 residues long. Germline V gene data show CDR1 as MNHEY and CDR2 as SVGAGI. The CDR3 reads CASRGGIQAHQPQHF. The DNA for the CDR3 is TGTGCCAGCAGGGGTGGCATCCAGGCCCATCAGCCCCAGCATTTT.

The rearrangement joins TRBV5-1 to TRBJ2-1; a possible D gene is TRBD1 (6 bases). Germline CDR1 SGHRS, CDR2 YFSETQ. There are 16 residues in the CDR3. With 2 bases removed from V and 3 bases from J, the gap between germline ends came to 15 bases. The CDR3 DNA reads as TGCGCCAGCAGCTTAGAACCGGGACAATTCTACAATGAGCAGTTCTTC. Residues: CASSLEPGQFYNEQFF.

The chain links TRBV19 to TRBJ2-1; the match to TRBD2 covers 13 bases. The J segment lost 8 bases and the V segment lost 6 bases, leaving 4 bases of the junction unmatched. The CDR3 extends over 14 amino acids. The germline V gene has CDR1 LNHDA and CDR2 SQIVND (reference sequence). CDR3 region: CASRTSGGSDEQFF. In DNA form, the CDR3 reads TGTGCCAGTAGGACTAGCGGGGGGAGCGATGAGCAGTTCTTC.

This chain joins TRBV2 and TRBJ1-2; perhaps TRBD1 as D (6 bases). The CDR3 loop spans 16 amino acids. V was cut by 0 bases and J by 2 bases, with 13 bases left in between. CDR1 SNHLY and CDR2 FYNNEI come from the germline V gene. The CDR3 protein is CASSEAGGAENYGYTF. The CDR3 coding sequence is TGTGCCAGCAGTGAAGCCGGGGGGGCAGAGAACTATGGCTACACCTTC. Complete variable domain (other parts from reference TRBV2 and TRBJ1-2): EPEVTQTPSHQVTQMGQEVILRCVPISNHLYFYWYRQILGQKVEFLVSFYNNEISEKSEIFDDQFSVERPDGSNFTLKIRSTKLEDSAMYFCASSEAGGAENYGYTFGSGTRLTVV.

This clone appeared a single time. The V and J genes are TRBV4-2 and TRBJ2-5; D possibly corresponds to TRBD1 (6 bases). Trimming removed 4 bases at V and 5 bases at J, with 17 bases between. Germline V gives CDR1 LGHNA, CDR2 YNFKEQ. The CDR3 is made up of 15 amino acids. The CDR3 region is CASSPTGARGETQYF. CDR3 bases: TGTGCCAGCAGCCCCACTGGGGCTAGGGGGGAGACCCAGTACTTC.

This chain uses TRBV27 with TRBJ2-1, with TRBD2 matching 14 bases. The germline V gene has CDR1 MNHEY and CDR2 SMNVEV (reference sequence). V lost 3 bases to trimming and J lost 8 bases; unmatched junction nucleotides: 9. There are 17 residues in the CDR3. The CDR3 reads CASSLLTSGGAFHEQFF. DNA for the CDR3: TGTGCCAGCAGTTTGTTGACTAGCGGGGGGGCATTTCATGAGCAGTTCTTC.

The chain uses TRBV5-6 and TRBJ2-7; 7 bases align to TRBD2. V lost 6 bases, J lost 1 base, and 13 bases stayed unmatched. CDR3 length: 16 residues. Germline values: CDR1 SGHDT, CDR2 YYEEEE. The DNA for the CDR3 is TGTGCCAGCACCCTGGGGAGGGTTCTTACTTCCTACGAGCAGTACTTC. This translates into CASTLGRVLTSYEQYF. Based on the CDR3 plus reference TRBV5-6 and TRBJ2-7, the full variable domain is DAGVTQSPTHLIKTRGQQVTLRCSPKSGHDTVSWYQQALGQGPQFIFQYYEEEERQRGNFPDRFSGHQFPNYSSELNVNALLLGDSALYLCASTLGRVLTSYEQYFGPGTRLTVT.

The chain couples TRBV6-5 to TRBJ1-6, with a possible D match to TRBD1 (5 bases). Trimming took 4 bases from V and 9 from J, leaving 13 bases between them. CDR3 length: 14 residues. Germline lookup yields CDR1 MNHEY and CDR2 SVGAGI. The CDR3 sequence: CASSSGGVSSPLHF. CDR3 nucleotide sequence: TGTGCCAGCAGTTCGGGGGGGGTTAGTTCACCCCTCCACTTT.

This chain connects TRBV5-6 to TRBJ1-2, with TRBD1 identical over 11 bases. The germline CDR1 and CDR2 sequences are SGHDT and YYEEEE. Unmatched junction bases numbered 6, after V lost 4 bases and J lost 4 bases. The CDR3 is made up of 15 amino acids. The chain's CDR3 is CASSLWTGGGYGYTF. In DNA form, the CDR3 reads TGTGCCAGCAGCCTCTGGACAGGGGGCGGCTATGGCTACACCTTC. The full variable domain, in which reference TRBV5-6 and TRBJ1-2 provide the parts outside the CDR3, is DAGVTQSPTHLIKTRGQQVTLRCSPKSGHDTVSWYQQALGQGPQFIFQYYEEEERQRGNFPDRFSGHQFPNYSSELNVNALLLGDSALYLCASSLWTGGGYGYTFGSGTRLTVV.

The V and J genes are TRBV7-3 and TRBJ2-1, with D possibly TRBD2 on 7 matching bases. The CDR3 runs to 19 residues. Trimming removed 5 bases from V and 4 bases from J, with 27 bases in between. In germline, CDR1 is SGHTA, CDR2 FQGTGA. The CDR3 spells CASSPVQVGGPFSYNEQFF. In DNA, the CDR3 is TGTGCCAGCAGCCCCGTTCAGGTGGGGGGGCCATTCAGTTACAATGAGCAGTTCTTC.

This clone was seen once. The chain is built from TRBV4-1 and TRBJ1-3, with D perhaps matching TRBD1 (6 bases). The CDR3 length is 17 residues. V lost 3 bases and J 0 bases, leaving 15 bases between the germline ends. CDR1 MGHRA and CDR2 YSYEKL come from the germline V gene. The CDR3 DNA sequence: TGCGCCAGCAGCCAGTCGACAGGCCGGTTCTCTGGAAACACCATATATTTT. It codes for CASSQSTGRFSGNTIYF.

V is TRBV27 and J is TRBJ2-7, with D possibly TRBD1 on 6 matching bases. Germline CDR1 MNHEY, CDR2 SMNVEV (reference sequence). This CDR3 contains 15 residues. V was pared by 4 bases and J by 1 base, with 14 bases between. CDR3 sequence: CASSSDSLGSYEQYF. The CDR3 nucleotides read TGTGCCAGCAGTTCGGACAGTTTGGGGTCCTACGAGCAGTACTTC.

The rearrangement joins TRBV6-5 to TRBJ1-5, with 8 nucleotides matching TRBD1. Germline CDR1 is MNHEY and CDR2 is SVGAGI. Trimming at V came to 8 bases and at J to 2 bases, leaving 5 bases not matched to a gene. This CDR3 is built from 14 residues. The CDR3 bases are TGTGCCAGCGACAGGGGAGGAGGCAATCAGCCCCAGCATTTT. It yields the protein CASDRGGGNQPQHF.

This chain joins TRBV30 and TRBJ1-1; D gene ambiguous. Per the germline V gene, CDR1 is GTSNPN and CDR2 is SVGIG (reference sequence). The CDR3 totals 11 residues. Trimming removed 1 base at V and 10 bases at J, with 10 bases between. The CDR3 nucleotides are TGTGCCTGGAGTGAGGTTGAGGGAGCTTTCTTT. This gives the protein CAWSEVEGAFF.

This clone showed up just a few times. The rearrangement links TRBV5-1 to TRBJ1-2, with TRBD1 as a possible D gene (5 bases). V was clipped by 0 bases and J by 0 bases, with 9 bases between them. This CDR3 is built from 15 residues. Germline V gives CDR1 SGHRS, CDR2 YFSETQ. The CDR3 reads CASSLVDTSNYGYTF. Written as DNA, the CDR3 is TGCGCCAGCAGCTTGGTGGACACATCTAACTATGGCTACACCTTC.

This CDR3 reads CASSHATGTGKYEQYF. The CDR3, as DNA: TGTGCCAGCAGCCATGCTACCGGGACAGGCAAATACGAGCAGTACTTC. The chain has TRBV4-2 and TRBJ2-7; 8 nucleotides match TRBD1. Trimming at V came to 3 bases and at J to 4 bases, leaving 11 bases not matched to a gene. The CDR3 contains 16 residues. The germline V gene has CDR1 LGHNA and CDR2 YNFKEQ.

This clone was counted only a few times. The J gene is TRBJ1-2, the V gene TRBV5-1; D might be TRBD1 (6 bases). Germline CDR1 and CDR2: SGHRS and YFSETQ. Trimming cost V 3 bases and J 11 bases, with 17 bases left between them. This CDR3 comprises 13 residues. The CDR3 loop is CASSSGTSPMYTF. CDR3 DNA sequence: TGCGCCAGCAGCTCCGGGACATCTCCCATGTACACCTTC.

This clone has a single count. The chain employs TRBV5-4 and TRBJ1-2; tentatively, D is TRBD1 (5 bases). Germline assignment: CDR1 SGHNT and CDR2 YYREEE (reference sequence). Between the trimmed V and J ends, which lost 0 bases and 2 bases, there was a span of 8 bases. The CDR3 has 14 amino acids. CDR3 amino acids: CASSLVGGNYGYTF. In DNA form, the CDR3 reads TGTGCCAGCAGCTTGGTCGGGGGGAACTATGGCTACACCTTC. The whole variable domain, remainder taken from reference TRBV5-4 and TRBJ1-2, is ETGVTQSPTHLIKTRGQQVTLRCSSQSGHNTVSWYQQALGQGPQFIFQYYREEENGRGNFPPRFSGLQFPNYSSELNVNALELDDSALYLCASSLVGGNYGYTFGSGTRLTVV.

CDR3 DNA sequence: TGTGCCAGCAGACCACTAGCGGGGGGCTACAATGAGCAGTTCTTC. This translates into CASRPLAGGYNEQFF. J is TRBJ2-1 and V is TRBV7-2; 12 nucleotides line up with TRBD2. Looked up from germline, CDR1 is SGHTA and CDR2 is FQGNSA. V was pared by 6 bases and J by 3 bases, with 3 bases of the junction left unmatched. CDR3 length: 15 amino acids.

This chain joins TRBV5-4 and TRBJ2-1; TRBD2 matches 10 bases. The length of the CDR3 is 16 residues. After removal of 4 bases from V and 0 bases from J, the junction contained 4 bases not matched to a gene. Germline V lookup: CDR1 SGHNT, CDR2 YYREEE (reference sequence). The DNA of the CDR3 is TGTGCCAGCAGCCCACTAGCGGGGAGCTCCTACAATGAGCAGTTCTTC. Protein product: CASSPLAGSSYNEQFF.

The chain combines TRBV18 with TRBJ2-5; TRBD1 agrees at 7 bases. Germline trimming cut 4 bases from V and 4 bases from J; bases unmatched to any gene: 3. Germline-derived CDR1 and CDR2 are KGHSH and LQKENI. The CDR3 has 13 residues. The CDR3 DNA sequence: TGTGCCAGCTCACTCGACAGGGCAGAGACCCAGTACTTC. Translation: CASSLDRAETQYF.

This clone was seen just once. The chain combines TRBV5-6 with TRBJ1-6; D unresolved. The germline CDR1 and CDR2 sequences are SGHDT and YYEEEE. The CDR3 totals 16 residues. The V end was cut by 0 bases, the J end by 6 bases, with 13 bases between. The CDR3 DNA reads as TGTGCCAGCAGCTTGGCCGGCGGGATTTTTAATTCACCCCTCCACTTT. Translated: CASSLAGGIFNSPLHF.

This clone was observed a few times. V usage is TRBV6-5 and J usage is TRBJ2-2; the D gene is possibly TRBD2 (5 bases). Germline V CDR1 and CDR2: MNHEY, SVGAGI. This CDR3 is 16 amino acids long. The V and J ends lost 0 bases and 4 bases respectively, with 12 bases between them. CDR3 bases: TGTGCCAGCAGTTACTCTTTAGGACTTACCACCGGGGAGCTGTTTTTT. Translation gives CASSYSLGLTTGELFF.

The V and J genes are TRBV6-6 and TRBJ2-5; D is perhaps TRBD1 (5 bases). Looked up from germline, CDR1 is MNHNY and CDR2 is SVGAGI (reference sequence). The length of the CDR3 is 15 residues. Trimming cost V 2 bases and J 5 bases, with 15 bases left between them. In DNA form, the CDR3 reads TGTGCCAGCAGTTACGGGGCGGCCATCGCTGAGACCCAGTACTTC. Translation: CASSYGAAIAETQYF.